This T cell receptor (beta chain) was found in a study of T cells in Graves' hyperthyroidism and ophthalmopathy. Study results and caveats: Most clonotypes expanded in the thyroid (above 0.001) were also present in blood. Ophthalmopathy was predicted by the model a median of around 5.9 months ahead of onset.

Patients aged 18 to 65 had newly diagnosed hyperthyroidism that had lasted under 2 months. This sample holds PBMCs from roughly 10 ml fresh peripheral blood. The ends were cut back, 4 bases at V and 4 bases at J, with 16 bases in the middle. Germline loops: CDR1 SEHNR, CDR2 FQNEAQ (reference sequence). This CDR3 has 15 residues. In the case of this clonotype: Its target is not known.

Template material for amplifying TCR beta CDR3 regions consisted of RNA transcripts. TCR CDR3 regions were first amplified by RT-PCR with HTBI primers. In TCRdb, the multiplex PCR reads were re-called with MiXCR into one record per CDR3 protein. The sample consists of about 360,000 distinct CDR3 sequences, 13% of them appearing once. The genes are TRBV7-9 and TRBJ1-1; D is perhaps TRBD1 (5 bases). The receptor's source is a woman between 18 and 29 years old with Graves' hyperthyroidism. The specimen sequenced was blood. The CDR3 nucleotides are TGTGCCAGCAGCTGGGGGGTTCCTAAGGCCACTGAAGCTTTCTTT. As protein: CASSWGVPKATEAFF.